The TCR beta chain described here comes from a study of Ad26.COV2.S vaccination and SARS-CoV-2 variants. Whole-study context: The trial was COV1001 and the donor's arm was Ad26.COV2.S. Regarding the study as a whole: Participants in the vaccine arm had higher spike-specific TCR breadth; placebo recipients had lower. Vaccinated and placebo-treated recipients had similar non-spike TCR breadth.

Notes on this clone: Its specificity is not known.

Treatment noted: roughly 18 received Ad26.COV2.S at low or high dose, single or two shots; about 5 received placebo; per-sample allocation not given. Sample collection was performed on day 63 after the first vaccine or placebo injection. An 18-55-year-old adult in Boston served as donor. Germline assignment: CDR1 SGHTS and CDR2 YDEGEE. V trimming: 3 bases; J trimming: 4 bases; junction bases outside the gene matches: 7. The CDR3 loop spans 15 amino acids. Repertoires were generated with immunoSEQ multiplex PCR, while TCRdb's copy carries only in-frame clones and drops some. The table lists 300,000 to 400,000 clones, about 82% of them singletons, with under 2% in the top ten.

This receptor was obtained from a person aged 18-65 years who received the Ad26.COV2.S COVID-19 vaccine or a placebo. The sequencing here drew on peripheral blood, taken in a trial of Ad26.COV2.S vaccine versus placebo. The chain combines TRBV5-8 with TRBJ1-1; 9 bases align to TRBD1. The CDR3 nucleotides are TGTGCCAGCAGCTCGGGACAGGGCTGGGGCACTGAAGCTTTCTTT. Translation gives CASSSGQGWGTEAFF.